What follows describes a single T cell receptor beta chain. These data originate in a study of T cell changes during pregnancy in multiple sclerosis. TCRdb's table, derived via immunoSEQ multiplex PCR, lists solely in-frame clones and lacks some. In the table there are 65,000 to 85,000 clones, roughly 90% of which are singletons. Material: peripheral blood, obtained in the second trimester of pregnancy. The TCR comes from a female donor with multiple sclerosis, enrolled in a pregnancy study.

The CDR3 loop reads CAISGDRGSGYTF. In nucleotides, the CDR3 is TGTGCCATCAGTGGGGACAGGGGATCTGGCTACACCTTC. The chain has TRBV10-3 and TRBJ1-2, with TRBD1 matching 10 bases. CDR1 is ENHRY, CDR2 SYGVKD, per germline. V lost 4 bases, J lost 7 bases, and 3 bases stayed unmatched. This CDR3 spans 13 amino acids.